This TCR beta chain was observed in a study of blood T cell repertoires in COVID-19. Whole-study context: Samples taken during acute and convalescent COVID-19 were collected in the United States, Italy and Spain. Nucleic acid was either cDNA or gDNA, and it came from T cells, B-cell-depleted T cells, or PBMCs.

In the authors' workflow: Estimated nucleated cell counts came from reference gene primer amplification. Some clones are missing from TCRdb's copy, which holds only in-frame ones; the method was immunoSEQ multiplex PCR. V, J and clone size are taken as reported in that table, and D and trimming were inferred from the DNA itself. The profile covers about 45,000 clones, with 75% to 85% appearing a single time and less than 9.5% taken by the ten largest. The receptor comes from a man older than 75 in a cohort sampled during active COVID-19. The material sequenced was peripheral blood.

CDR3 in DNA: TGTGCCAGCAGTGGGACAGGCAATCAGCCCCAGCATTTT. This codes for CASSGTGNQPQHF. The V and J genes are TRBV11-2 and TRBJ1-5; TRBD1 matches at 7 bases. The CDR3 is 13 amino acids. Germline V gene data show CDR1 as SGHAT and CDR2 as FQNNGV. J was trimmed by 2 bases and V by 6 bases; bases with no gene match: 1.